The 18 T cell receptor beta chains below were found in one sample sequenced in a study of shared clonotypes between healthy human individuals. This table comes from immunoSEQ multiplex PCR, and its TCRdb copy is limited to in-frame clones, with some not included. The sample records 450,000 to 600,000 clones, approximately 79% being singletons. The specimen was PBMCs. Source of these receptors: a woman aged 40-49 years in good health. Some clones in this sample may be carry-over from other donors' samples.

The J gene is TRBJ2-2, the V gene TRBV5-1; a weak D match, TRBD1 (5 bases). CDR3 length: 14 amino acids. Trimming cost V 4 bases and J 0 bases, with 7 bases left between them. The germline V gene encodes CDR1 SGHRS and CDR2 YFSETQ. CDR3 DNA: TGCGCCAGCAGCCCGACAGCGAACACCGGGGAGCTGTTTTTT. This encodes CASSPTANTGELFF.

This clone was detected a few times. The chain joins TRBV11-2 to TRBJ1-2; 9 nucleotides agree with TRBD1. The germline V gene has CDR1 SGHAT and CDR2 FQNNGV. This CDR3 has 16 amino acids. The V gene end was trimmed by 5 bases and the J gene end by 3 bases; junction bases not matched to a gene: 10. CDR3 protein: CASSQIQGARDYGYTF. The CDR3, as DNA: TGTGCCAGCAGCCAAATACAGGGGGCGCGGGACTATGGCTACACCTTC. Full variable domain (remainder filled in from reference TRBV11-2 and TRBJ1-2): EAGVAQSPRYKIIEKRQSVAFWCNPISGHATLYWYQQILGQGPKLLIQFQNNGVVDDSQLPKDRFSAERLKGVDSTLKIQPAKLEDSAVYLCASSQIQGARDYGYTFGSGTRLTVV.

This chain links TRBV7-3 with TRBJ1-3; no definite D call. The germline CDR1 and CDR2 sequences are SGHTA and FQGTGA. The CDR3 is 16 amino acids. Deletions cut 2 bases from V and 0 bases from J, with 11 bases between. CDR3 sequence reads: CASSLGIHSSGNTIYF. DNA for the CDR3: TGTGCCAGCAGCTTAGGGATCCACAGCTCTGGAAACACCATATATTTT.

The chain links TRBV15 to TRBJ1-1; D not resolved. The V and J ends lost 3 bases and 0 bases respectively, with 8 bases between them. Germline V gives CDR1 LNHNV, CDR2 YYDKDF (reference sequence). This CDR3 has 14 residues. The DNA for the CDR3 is TGTGCCACCAGCAGGATGGGGTTGAACACTGAAGCTTTCTTT. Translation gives CATSRMGLNTEAFF.

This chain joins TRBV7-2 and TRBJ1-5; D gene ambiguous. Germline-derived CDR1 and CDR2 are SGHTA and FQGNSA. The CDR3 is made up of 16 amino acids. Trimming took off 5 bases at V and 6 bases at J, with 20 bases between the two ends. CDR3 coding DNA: TGTGCCAGCAGCCATGAACAAGAGGAACTCGGTCAGCCCCAGCATTTT. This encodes CASSHEQEELGQPQHF.

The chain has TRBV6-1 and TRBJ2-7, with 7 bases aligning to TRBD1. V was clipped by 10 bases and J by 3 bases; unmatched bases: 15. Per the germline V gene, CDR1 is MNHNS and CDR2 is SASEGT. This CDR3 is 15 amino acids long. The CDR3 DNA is TGTGCCACTTTAGGACAGGCCCGAAGATACTACGAGCAGTACTTC. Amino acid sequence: CATLGQARRYYEQYF.

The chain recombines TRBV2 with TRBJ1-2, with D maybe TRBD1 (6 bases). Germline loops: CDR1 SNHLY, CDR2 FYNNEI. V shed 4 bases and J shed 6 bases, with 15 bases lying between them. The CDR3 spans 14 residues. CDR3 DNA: TGTGCCAGCAGTGCGTTGGGGGCGGCGGATGGCTACACCTTC. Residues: CASSALGAADGYTF.

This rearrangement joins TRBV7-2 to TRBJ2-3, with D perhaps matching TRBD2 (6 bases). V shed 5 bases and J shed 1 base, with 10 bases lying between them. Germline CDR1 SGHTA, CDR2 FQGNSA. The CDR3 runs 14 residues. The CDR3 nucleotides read TGTGCCAGCAGCCGCCCGGGAGGCACAGATACGCAGTATTTT. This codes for CASSRPGGTDTQYF.

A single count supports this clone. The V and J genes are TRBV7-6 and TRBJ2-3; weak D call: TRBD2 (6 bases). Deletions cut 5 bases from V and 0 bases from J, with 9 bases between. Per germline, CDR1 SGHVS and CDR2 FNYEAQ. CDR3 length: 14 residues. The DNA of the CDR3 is TGTGCCAGCAGCGTCGGGAGTAGCACAGATACGCAGTATTTT. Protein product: CASSVGSSTDTQYF.

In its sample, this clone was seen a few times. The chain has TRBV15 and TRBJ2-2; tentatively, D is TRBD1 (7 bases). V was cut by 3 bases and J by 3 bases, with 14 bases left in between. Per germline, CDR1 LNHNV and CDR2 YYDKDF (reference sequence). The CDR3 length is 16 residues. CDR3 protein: CATSSRPRGDTGELFF. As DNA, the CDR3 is TGTGCCACCAGCAGTCGCCCCAGGGGGGACACCGGGGAGCTGTTTTTT.

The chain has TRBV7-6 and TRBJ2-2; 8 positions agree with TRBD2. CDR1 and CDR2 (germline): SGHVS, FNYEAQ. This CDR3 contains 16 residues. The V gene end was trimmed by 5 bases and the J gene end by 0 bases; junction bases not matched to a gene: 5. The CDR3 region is CASSRSGGSNTGELFF. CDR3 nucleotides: TGTGCCAGCAGCAGAAGCGGGGGCTCGAACACCGGGGAGCTGTTTTTT.

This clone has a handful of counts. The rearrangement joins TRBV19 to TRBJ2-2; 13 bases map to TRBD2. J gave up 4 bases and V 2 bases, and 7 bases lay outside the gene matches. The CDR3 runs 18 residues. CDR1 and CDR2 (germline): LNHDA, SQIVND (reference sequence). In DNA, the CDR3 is TGTGCCAGTAGTATATGGACTAGCGGGAGTGAAGGCACCGGGGAGCTGTTTTTT. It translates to CASSIWTSGSEGTGELFF.

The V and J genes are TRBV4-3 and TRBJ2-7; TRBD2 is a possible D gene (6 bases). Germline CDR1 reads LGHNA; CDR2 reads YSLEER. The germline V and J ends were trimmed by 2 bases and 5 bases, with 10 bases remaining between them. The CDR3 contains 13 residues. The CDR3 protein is CASSQLEGDEQYF. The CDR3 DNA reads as TGCGCCAGCAGCCAACTGGAGGGCGACGAGCAGTACTTC.

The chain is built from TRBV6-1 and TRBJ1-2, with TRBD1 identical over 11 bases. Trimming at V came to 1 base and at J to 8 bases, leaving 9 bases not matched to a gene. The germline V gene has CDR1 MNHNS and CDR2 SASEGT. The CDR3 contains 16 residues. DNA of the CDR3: TGTGCCAGCAGTGAAGAAGGGTGGACAGGGGGCTGGGGCTACACCTTC. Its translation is CASSEEGWTGGWGYTF.

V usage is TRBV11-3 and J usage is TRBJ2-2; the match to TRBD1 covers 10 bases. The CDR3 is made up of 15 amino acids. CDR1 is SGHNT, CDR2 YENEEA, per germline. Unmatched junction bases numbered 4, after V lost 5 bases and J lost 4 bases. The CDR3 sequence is CASSPRTGGTGELFF. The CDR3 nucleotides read TGTGCCAGCAGCCCTCGGACAGGGGGCACCGGGGAGCTGTTTTTT.

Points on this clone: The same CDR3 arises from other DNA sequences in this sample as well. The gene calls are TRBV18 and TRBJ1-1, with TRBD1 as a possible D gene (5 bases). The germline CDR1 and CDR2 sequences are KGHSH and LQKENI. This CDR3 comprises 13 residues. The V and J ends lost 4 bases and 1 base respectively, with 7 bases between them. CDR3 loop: CASSLTENTEAFF. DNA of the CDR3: TGTGCCAGCTCACTGACAGAGAACACTGAAGCTTTCTTT.

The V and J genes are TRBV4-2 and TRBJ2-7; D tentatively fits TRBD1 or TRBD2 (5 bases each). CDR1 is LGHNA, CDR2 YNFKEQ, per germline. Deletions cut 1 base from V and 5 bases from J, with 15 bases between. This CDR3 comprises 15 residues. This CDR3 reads CASSQAGRIAHEQYF. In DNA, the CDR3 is TGTGCCAGCAGCCAAGCGGGGCGGATAGCCCACGAGCAGTACTTC.

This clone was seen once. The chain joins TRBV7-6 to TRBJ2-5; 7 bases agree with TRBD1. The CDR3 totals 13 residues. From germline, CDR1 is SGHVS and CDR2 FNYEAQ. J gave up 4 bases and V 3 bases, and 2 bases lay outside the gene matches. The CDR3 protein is CASSFTGAETQYF. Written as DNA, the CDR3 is TGTGCCAGCAGCTTCACAGGGGCAGAGACCCAGTACTTC.